These T cell receptor beta chains were read from a single sample in a study of PD-1 blockade in classical Hodgkin lymphoma. Sequencing used immunoSEQ multiplex PCR; TCRdb keeps in-frame clones, though not all of them. The table includes roughly 17,000 clones, 80% to 90% detected once. Sequenced material: peripheral blood mononuclear cells (PBMCs), taken before the fourth cycle of nivolumab. The receptors come from a human donor with classical Hodgkin lymphoma. Both conserved end residues are trimmed from each CDR3.

v_call | cdr3_aa
TRBV7-9 | ASSSRRGPSTDTQY
TRBV9 | ASSQDINEKLF
TRBV19 | ASSGGGLSTDTQY
TRBV7-2 | ASSFGREAF
TRBV5-1 | ASSLDVLAGTYNEQF
TRBV19 | ASSTALGPYEQY
TRBV15 | ATSRGTGERANEKLF
TRBV7-9 | ASSLDGFTGELF
TRBV27 | ASSFLQGDRNSPLH
TRBV18 | ASSPPRGGYEQF
TRBV6-6 | ASRAGQGYNEQF
TRBV19 | ASTSTGIQETQY
TRBV5-1 | ASSLMDRTDTQY
TRBV7-9 | ASSFAPDTEAF
TRBV5-1 | ASSLVDRSTDTQY
TRBV5-1 | ASSESLSSYNEQF
TRBV6-8 | ASSYVSVRRGNQPQH
TRBV7-8 | ASSFQGTDTQY